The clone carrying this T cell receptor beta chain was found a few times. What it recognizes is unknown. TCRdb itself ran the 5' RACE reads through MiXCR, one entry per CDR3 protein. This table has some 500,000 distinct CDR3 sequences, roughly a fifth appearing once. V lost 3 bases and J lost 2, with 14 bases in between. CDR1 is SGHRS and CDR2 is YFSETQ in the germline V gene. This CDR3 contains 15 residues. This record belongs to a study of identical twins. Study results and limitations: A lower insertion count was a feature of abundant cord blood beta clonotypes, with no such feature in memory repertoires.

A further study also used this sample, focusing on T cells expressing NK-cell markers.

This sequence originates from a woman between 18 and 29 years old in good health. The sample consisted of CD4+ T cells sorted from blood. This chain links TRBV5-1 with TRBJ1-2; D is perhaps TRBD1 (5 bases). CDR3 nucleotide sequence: TGCGCCAGCAGCTCCGGGTCGGGGACCAACTATGGCTACACCTTC. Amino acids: CASSSGSGTNYGYTF.